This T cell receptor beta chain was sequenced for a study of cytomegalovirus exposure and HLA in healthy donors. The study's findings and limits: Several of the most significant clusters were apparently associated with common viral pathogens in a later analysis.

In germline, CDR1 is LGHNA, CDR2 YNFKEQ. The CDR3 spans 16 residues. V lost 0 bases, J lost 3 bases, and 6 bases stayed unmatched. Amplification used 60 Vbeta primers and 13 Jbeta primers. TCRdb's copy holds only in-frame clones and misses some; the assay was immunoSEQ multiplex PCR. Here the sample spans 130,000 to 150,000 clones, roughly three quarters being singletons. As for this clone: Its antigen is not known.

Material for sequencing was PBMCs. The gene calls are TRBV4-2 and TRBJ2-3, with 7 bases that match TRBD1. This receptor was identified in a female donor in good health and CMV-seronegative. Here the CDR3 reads CASSQENRGFTDTQYF. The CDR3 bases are TGTGCCAGCAGCCAAGAGAACAGGGGATTTACAGATACGCAGTATTTT.